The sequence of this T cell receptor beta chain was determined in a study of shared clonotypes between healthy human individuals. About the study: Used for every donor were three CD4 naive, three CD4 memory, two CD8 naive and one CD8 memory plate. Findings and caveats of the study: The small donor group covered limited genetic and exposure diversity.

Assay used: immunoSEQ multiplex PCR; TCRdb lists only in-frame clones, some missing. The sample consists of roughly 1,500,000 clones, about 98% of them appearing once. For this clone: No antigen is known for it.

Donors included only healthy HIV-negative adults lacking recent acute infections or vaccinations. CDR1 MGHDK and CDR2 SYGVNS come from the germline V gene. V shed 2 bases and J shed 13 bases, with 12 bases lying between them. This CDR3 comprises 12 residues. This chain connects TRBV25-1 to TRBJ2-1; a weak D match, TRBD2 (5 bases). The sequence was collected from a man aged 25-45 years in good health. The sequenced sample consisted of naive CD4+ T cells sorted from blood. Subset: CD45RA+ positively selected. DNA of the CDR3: TGTGCCAGCAGTGAACCCTCGGGAAGCCAGTTCTTC. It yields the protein CASSEPSGSQFF. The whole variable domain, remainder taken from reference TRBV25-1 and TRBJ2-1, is EADIYQTPRYLVIGTGKKITLECSQTMGHDKMYWYQQDPGMELHLIHYSYGVNSTEKGDLSSESTVSRIRTEHFPLTLESARPSHTSQYLCASSEPSGSQFFGPGTRLTVL.